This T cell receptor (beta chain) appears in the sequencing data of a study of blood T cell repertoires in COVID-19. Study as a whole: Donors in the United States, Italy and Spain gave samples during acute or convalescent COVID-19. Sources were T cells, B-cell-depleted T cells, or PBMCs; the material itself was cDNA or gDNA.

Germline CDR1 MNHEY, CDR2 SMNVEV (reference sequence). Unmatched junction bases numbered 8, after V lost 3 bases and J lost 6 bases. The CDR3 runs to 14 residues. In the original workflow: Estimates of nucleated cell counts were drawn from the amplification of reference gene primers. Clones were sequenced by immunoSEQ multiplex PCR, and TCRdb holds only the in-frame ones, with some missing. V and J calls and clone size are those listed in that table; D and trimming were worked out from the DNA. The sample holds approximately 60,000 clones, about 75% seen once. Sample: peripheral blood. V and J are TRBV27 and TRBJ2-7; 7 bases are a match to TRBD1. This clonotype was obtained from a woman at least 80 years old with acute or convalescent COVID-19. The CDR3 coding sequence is TGTGCCAGCAGTTTGAGGGACAGAGCCGTCGAGCAGTACTTC. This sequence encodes CASSLRDRAVEQYF.